Listed here are 4 T cell receptor beta chains from one sample, sequenced in a study of OX40 agonist ivuxolimab in advanced cancers. This table comes from immunoSEQ multiplex PCR, and its TCRdb copy is limited to in-frame clones, with some not included. The table includes 55,000 to 85,000 clones, 75% to 90% detected once. Material: CD4+ or CD8+ T cells sorted from blood, obtained in a trial of the OX40 agonist ivuxolimab. The receptors shown here come from an adult with an advanced solid tumor such as melanoma, head and neck, liver or kidney cancer.

V usage is TRBV19 and J usage is TRBJ1-6; D gene ambiguous. There are 14 residues in the CDR3. Germline V lookup: CDR1 LNHDA, CDR2 SQIVND (reference sequence). V gave up 1 base and J gave up 8 bases, with 9 bases separating them. The CDR3 coding sequence is TGTGCCAGTAGTATAGCCCCTCGGGATTCACCCCTCCACTTT. Translated, it gives CASSIAPRDSPLHF.

This clone has just one count. This sequence joins TRBV5-1 and TRBJ2-7, with 8 bases fitting TRBD1. This CDR3 spans 16 amino acids. Per germline, CDR1 SGHRS and CDR2 YFSETQ. V trimming: 2 bases; J trimming: 1 base; junction bases outside the gene matches: 8. The CDR3 loop is CASSFTDRGTSYEQYF. CDR3 bases: TGCGCCAGCAGCTTCACTGACAGGGGAACTTCCTACGAGCAGTACTTC.

The J gene is TRBJ1-5, the V gene TRBV5-1; D may be TRBD1 (5 bases). Germline CDR1 and CDR2: SGHRS and YFSETQ. Trimming removed 0 bases at V and 5 bases at J, with 9 bases between. This CDR3 has 14 residues. The CDR3 DNA is TGCGCCAGCAGCTTGGTGGGGGGGGATCAGCCCCAGCATTTT. Translation gives CASSLVGGDQPQHF. The full variable domain, rest sourced from reference TRBV5-1 and TRBJ1-5, is KAGVTQTPRYLIKTRGQQVTLSCSPISGHRSVSWYQQTPGQGLQFLFEYFSETQRNKGNFPGRFSGRQFSNSRSEMNVSTLELGDSALYLCASSLVGGDQPQHFGDGTRLSIL.

The rearrangement uses TRBV5-4 and TRBJ2-5; 11 positions agree with TRBD2. V shed 3 bases, J shed 2 bases, and the junction held 3 bases outside the gene matches. This CDR3 region has 15 residues. Germline lookup yields CDR1 SGHNT and CDR2 YYREEE (reference sequence). The CDR3 region has the DNA TGTGCCAGCAGCTGGGGGACTAGCGGACAAGAGACCCAGTACTTC. Amino acids: CASSWGTSGQETQYF.